This TCR beta chain is drawn from a study of PD-1 blockade in mismatch repair-deficient tumors. In the study overall: Patients had about eleven mismatch repair-deficient cancer types and were previously treated and progressing. General study points: Tumor-resident clones, often undetectable pretreatment in blood, expanded then contracted after pembrolizumab.

For this clone: Its target is unknown.

All patients were mismatch repair deficient, assessed by either PCR or immunohistochemistry. Clones were read by immunoSEQ multiplex PCR, and TCRdb kept only the in-frame ones, dropping some. The sample carries 120,000 or so clones, about 88% recorded once. Trimming removed 2 bases from V and 8 bases from J; junction bases left unmatched: 9. CDR1 is SGHDT, CDR2 YYEEEE, per germline. The CDR3 is 14 amino acids. The rearrangement uses TRBV5-6 and TRBJ1-2, with 7 bases aligning to TRBD1. The specimen comprised peripheral blood, sampled 44 weeks after starting pembrolizumab. The clonotype originates from an adult with mismatch repair-deficient cancer. This CDR3 reads CASSFLGGGLGYTF. The CDR3 nucleotides read TGTGCCAGCAGCTTCCTTGGAGGGGGCTTAGGCTACACCTTC.